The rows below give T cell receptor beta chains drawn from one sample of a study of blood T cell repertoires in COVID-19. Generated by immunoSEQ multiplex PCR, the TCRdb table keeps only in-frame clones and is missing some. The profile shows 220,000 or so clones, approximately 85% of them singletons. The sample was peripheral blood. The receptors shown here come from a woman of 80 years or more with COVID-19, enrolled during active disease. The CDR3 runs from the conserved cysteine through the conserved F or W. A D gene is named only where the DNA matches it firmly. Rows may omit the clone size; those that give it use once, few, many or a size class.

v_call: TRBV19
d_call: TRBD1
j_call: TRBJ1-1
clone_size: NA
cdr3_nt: TGTGCCACGCAACTACAGGGGTCTGCCCGGAACACTGAAGCTTTCTTT
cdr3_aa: CATQLQGSARNTEAFF

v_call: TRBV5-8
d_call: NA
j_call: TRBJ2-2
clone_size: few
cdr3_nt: TGTGCCAGCAGCCGGGACACGTCGAACACCGGGGAGCTGTTTTTT
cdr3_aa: CASSRDTSNTGELFF

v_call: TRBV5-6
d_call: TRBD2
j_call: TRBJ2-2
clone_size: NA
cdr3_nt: TGTGCCAGCAGCTGGGGACTAGCGGGCCAAAACACCGGGGAGCTGTTTTTT
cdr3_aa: CASSWGLAGQNTGELFF

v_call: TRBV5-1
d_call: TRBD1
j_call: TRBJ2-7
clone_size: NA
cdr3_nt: TGCGCCAGCAGCTTGGGGGGACAGGGTCCCTCCTACGAGCAGTACTTC
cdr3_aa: CASSLGGQGPSYEQYF

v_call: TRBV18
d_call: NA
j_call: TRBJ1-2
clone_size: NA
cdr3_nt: TGTGCCAGCTCAGAGACAACCCGATATGGCTACACCTTC
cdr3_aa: CASSETTRYGYTF

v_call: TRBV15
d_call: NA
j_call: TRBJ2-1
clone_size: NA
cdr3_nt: TGTGCCACCAGCAGAGATTCGGAGGGACGAGCAAGTTACAATGAGCAGTTCTTC
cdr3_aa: CATSRDSEGRASYNEQFF

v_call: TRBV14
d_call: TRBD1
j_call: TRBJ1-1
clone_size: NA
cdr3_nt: TGTGCCAGCAGCCACCACAGGGGGAACACTGAAGCTTTCTTT
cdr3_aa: CASSHHRGNTEAFF

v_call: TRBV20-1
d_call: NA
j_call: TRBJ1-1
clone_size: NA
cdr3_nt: TGCAGTGCTGAGGGAGTACAGAAAGCTTTCTTT
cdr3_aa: CSAEGVQKAFF

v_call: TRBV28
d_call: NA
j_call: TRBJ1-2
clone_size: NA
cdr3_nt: TGTGCCAGCAGTCAGAGGGGGGGATCGGGCGGCTACACCTTC
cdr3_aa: CASSQRGGSGGYTF

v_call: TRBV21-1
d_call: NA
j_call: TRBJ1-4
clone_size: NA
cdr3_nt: TGTGCCAGCACCGGGGAAAAACTGTTTTTT
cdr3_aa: CASTGEKLFF

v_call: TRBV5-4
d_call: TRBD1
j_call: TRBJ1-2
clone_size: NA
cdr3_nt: TGTGCCAGCAGCATCCCGGGACAGGGGGCAATCTTTGGCTACACCTTC
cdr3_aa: CASSIPGQGAIFGYTF

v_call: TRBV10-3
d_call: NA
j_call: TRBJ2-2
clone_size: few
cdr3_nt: TGTGCCATCAGCGATAAACAGGTTCCCACCGGGGAGCTGTTTTTT
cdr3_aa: CAISDKQVPTGELFF

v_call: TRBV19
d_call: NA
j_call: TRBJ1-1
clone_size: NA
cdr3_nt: TGTGCCAGTAGTATACTCGACAGGTTTCACACTGAAGCTTTCTTT
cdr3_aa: CASSILDRFHTEAFF

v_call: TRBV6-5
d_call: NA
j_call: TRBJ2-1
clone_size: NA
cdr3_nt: TGTGCCAGCAGTTCTCCGGGAGCAAACAATGAGCAGTTCTTC
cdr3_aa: CASSSPGANNEQFF

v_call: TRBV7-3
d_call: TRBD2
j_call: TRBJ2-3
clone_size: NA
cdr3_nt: TGTGCCAGCAGCTTACGCTACGGGAGGGGCGATACGCAGTATTTT
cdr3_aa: CASSLRYGRGDTQYF

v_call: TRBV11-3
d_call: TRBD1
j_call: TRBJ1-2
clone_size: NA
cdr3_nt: TGTGCCAGCAGCGGGGGACAGGATGAAAATGGCTACACCTTC
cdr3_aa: CASSGGQDENGYTF

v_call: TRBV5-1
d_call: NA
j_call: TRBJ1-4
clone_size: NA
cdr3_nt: TGCGCCAGCAGCTCCGGACTCTCGTGGGATGAAAAACTGTTTTTT
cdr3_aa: CASSSGLSWDEKLFF

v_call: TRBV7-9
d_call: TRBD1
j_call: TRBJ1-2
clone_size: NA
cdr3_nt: TGTGCCAGCAGCTTAGGACAGGGCTTTGGCTACACCTTC
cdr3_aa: CASSLGQGFGYTF

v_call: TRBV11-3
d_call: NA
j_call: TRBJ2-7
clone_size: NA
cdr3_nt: TGTGCCAGCAGCTTAACCTACGATCGCGAGCAGTACTTC
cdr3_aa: CASSLTYDREQYF

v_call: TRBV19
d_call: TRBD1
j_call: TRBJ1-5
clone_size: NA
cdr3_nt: TGTGCCAGTAGTGGGCGACAGGGAATTCAGCCCCAGCATTTT
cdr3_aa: CASSGRQGIQPQHF

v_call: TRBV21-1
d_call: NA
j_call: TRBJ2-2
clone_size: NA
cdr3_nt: TGTGCCAGCAGCAAAATTTTGGACAGGCCCGCGAACACCGGGGAGCTGTTTTTT
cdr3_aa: CASSKILDRPANTGELFF

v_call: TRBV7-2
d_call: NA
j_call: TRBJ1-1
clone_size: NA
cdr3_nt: TGTGCCAGCATCAGGATGAACACTGAAGCTTTCTTT
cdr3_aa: CASIRMNTEAFF

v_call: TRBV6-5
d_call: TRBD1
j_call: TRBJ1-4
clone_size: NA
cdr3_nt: TGTGCCAGTGGACAGGGGCCATCAACTAATGAAAAACTGTTTTTT
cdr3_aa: CASGQGPSTNEKLFF

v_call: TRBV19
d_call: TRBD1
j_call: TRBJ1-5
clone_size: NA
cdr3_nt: TGTGCCAGTAGTTTCTCACAGGGGGCGAGTCAGCCCCAGCATTTT
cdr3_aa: CASSFSQGASQPQHF

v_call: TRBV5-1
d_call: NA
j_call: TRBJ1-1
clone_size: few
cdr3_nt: TGCGCCAGCAGCTTGACGACAGGCTACACTGAAGCTTTCTTT
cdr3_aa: CASSLTTGYTEAFF

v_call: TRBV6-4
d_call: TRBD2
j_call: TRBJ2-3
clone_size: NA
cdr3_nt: TGTGCCAGCGCGGCTAGCGGGAGCGGTACGCAGTATTTT
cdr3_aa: CASAASGSGTQYF

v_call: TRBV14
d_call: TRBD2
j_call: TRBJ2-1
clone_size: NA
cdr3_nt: TGTGCCAGCAGCCATATAGCGGGAGGGTCCTACAATGAGCAGTTCTTC
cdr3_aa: CASSHIAGGSYNEQFF

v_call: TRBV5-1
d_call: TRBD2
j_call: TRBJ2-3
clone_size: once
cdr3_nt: TGCGCCAGCAGCTTGCAGCGGGAGTTGGGCACAGATACGCAGTATTTT
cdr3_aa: CASSLQRELGTDTQYF

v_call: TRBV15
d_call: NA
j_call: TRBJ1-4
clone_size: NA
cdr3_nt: TGTGCCACCAGCAGACAGGGAGGGAGGGAAAAACTGTTTTTT
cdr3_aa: CATSRQGGREKLFF

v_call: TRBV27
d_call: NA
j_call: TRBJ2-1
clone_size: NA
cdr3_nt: TGTGCCAGCAGTTTTGAGCCTAGGACCCCGAGGGAGTTCTTC
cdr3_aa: CASSFEPRTPREFF

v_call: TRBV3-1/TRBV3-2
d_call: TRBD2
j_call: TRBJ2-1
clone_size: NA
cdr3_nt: TGTGCCAGCAGTCTAGCGGGAGGGGAGCAGTTCTTC
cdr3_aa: CASSLAGGEQFF

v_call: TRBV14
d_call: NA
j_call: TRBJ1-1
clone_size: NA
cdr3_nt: TGTGCCAGCAGCCAAGAAAGGGGTGAAGCTTTCTTT
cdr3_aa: CASSQERGEAFF

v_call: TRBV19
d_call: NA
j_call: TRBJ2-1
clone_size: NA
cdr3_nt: TGTGCCAGTAGTACCCGGAGGGGGCAGTTCTTC
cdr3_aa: CASSTRRGQFF

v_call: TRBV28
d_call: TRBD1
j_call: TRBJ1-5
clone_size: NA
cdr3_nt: TGTGCCAGCAGTTTTCACAGGGGAGATCAGCCCCAGCATTTT
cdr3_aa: CASSFHRGDQPQHF

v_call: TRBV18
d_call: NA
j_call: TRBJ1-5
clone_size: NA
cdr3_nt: TGTGCCAGCTCACCACAGAAAGGGAGGAATCAGCCCCAGCATTTT
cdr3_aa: CASSPQKGRNQPQHF

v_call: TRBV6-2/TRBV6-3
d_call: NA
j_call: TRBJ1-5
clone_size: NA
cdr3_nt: TGTGCCAGCAGTTACTCGGGCGGGCAAAATCAGCCCCAGCATTTT
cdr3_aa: CASSYSGGQNQPQHF

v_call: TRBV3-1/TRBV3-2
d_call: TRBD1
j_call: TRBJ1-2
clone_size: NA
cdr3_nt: TGTGCCAGCAGCCTCCGACAGGGGGAGGGTTTTGGCTACACCTTC
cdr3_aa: CASSLRQGEGFGYTF

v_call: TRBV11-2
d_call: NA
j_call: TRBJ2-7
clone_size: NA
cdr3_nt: TGTGCCAGCAGCTCAGTTGCGGGGAGCGAGCAGTACTTC
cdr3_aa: CASSSVAGSEQYF

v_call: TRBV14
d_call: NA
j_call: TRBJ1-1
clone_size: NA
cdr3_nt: TGTGCCAGCAGGCCACAGGGCCGGACTGAAGCTTTCTTT
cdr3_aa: CASRPQGRTEAFF

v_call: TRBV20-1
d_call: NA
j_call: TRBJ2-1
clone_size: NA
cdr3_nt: TGCAGTGCTAGTGGGACTTATTCCTACAATGAGCAGTTCTTC
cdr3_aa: CSASGTYSYNEQFF

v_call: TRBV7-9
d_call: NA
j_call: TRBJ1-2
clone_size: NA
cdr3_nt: TGTGCCAGCAGCTTAGACAGAAAGGGGAAAGGGCAGTACACCTTC
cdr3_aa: CASSLDRKGKGQYTF

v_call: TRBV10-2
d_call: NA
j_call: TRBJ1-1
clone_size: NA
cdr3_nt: TGCGCCAGCAGTGAGTCAGTTACAAAGGGGCGAGCTTTCTTT
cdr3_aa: CASSESVTKGRAFF

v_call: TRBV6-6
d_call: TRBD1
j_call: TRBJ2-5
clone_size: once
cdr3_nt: TGTGCCAGCAGTTACAGACAGGGGGGAGGTTCCCACAACTTC
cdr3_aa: CASSYRQGGGSHNF

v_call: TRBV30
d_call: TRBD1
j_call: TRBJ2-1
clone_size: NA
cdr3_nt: TGTGCCTGGAGCACCACAGGGGGCTCCTCGCAGTTCTTC
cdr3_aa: CAWSTTGGSSQFF

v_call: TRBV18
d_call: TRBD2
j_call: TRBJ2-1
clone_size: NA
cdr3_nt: TGTGCCAGCTCCGAGGGGCTAGCGGGAGGGAATGAGCAGTTCTTC
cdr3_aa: CASSEGLAGGNEQFF

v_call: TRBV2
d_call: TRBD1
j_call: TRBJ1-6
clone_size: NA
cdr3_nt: TGTGCCAGCGGACCCACAGGGGATTTCATATCACCCCTCCACTTT
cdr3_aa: CASGPTGDFISPLHF

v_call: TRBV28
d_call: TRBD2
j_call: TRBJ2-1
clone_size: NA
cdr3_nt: TGTGCCAGTACCCTGGCGGGACTAGCGGGAGTGAAGCAGTTCTTC
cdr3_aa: CASTLAGLAGVKQFF

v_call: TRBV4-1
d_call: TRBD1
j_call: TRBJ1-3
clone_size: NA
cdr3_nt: TGCGCCAGCAGCCGAATAGGACAGGGGATCTCTGGAAACACCATATATTTT
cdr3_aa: CASSRIGQGISGNTIYF

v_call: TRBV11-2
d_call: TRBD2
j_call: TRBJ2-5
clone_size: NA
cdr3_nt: TGTGCCAGCAGCTCTGGACTAGCGGGGGGGCAAGAGACCCAGTACTTC
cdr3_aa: CASSSGLAGGQETQYF

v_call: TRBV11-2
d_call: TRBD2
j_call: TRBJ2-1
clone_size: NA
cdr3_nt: TGTGCCAGCAGCCCGACGACTAGCTTCCATGAGCAGTTCTTC
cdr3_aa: CASSPTTSFHEQFF

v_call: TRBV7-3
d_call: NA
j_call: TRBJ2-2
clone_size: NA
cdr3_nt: TGTGCCAGCAGCCCCCGGGACACCGGGGAGCTGTTTTTT
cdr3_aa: CASSPRDTGELFF

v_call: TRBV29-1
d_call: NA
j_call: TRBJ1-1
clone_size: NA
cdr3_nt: TGCAGCGGGAGGGGCGCGGGGACTGAAGCTTTCTTT
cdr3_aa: CSGRGAGTEAFF

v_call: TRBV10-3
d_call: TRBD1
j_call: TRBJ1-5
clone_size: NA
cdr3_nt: TGTGCCATCAGTGACTTGGGACAGGGAGGCAATCAGCCCCAGCATTTT
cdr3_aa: CAISDLGQGGNQPQHF

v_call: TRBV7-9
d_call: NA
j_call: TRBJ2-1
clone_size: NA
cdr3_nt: TGTGCCAGCAGCGTCGGAGGGGATGAGCAGTTCTTC
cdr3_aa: CASSVGGDEQFF

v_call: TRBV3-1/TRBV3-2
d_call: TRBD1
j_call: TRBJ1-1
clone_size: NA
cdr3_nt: TGTGCCAGCAGCCTAAGGGGGCAGACGAACACTGAAGCTTTCTTT
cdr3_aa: CASSLRGQTNTEAFF